A selection of T cell receptor beta chains follows, all from one sample in a study of CD8 T cells in Susac syndrome. TCRdb reprocessed the immunoSEQ multiplex PCR reads with MiXCR, giving one entry per CDR3 protein. This table has approximately 150,000 distinct CDR3 sequences, approximately 79% appearing once. Sequencing was performed on CD8+ T cells from PBMCs. Every receptor here comes from a human donor with multiple sclerosis. CDR3s include the opening cysteine and the closing phenylalanine or tryptophan. The D gene is left open where the match is weak. Only part of the rows carry a size: once, few, many, or a class if the clone is expanded.

>TRBD2|TRBV27|.|TRBJ2-7
CASSFSGGEYEQYF
TGTGCCAGCAGTTTTAGCGGGGGGGAGTACGAGCAGTACTTC
>.|TRBV11-2|once|TRBJ2-3
CASSHHEGLGTRGTQYF
TGTGCCAGCAGTCATCACGAAGGGCTCGGGACCCGGGGTACGCAGTATTTT
>TRBD2|TRBV29-1|.|TRBJ2-2
CSVDSGSLVGELFF
TGCAGCGTTGATAGCGGGTCCTTGGTCGGGGAGCTGTTTTTT
>.|TRBV13|.|TRBJ1-1
CASSFRNEAFF
TGTGCCAGCAGCTTCCGAAATGAAGCTTTCTTT
>.|TRBV4-2|.|TRBJ2-1
CASSQEVPHNEQFF
TGTGCCAGCAGCCAAGAAGTACCCCACAATGAGCAGTTCTTC
>TRBD2|TRBV29-1|.|TRBJ2-1
CSVSGVHNEQFF
TGCAGCGTTAGCGGGGTACACAATGAGCAGTTCTTC
>.|TRBV9|.|TRBJ2-1
CASSPLLGFNEQFF
TGTGCCAGCAGCCCTCTTTTGGGATTCAATGAGCAGTTCTTC
>.|TRBV7-2|.|TRBJ1-2
CASSPTHTLLPDGYTF
TGTGCCAGCAGCCCCACTCATACCCTCCTCCCCGATGGCTACACCTTC
>.|TRBV2|.|TRBJ2-3
CASSEERLGGTDTQYF
TGTGCCAGCAGTGAGGAGAGACTCGGAGGCACAGATACGCAGTATTTT
>TRBD2|TRBV15|.|TRBJ2-1
CATSERTTGTSGINEQFF
TGTGCCACCAGCGAAAGAACTACCGGGACTAGCGGAATTAATGAGCAGTTCTTC
>.|TRBV30|few|TRBJ2-2
CAWSPGTNTGELFF
TGTGCCTGGTCACCGGGAACGAACACCGGGGAGCTGTTTTTT
>.|TRBV4-1|.|TRBJ1-1
CASSQVQERDTEAFF
TGCGCCAGCAGCCAAGTCCAGGAAAGGGACACTGAAGCTTTCTTT
>.|TRBV6-5|.|TRBJ2-1
CASSYPGHSYNEQFF
TGTGCCAGCAGTTACCCGGGACATTCCTACAATGAGCAGTTCTTC
>TRBD2|TRBV6-2/TRBV6-3|.|TRBJ2-1
CASSYSVSGRIDEQFF
TGTGCCAGCAGTTACTCGGTTAGCGGGAGAATAGATGAGCAGTTCTTC
>TRBD1|TRBV7-8|.|TRBJ2-7
CASDLVGTGGSHGQYF
TGTGCCAGCGACCTCGTAGGGACAGGGGGCTCCCACGGGCAGTACTTC
>.|TRBV12-3/TRBV12-4|.|TRBJ1-1
CASSSRQVDEAFF
TGTGCCAGCAGTTCCAGACAGGTCGATGAAGCTTTCTTT
>TRBD2|TRBV19|.|TRBJ2-1
CASSFDPSGGEYNEQFF
TGTGCCAGTAGTTTCGATCCTAGCGGGGGGGAGTACAATGAGCAGTTCTTC
>.|TRBV4-1|.|TRBJ1-1
CASSHWNTEAFF
TGCGCCAGCAGCCACTGGAACACTGAAGCTTTCTTT
>.|TRBV27|.|TRBJ1-6
CASTPVGGNSPLHF
TGTGCCAGCACTCCCGTAGGGGGAAATTCACCCCTCCACTTT
>TRBD1|TRBV11-2|few|TRBJ2-7
CASSFDRGTYEQYF
TGTGCCAGCAGCTTTGACAGGGGGACCTACGAGCAGTACTTC
>TRBD2|TRBV25-1|.|TRBJ2-5
CASSPQRLADQETQYF
TGTGCCAGCAGTCCGCAGAGGCTAGCGGACCAAGAGACCCAGTACTTC
>TRBD2|TRBV12-3/TRBV12-4|.|TRBJ2-3
CASRISGSGSDTQYF
TGTGCCAGCAGGATTAGCGGGAGTGGCTCAGATACGCAGTATTTT
>.|TRBV12-3/TRBV12-4|few|TRBJ1-1
CASSLGGITEAFF
TGTGCCAGCAGTTTAGGGGGTATTACTGAAGCTTTCTTT
>TRBD2|TRBV9|.|TRBJ2-1
CASSVWTSGVAYNEQFF
TGTGCCAGCAGCGTCTGGACTAGCGGGGTTGCCTACAATGAGCAGTTCTTC
>.|TRBV12-3/TRBV12-4|.|TRBJ2-1
CASSLVSDDEQFF
TGTGCCAGCAGTTTAGTGTCTGATGATGAGCAGTTCTTC
>TRBD1|TRBV9|few|TRBJ1-1
CASSGTGVWNTEAFF
TGTGCCAGCAGCGGGACAGGGGTCTGGAACACTGAAGCTTTCTTT
>TRBD2|TRBV4-2|.|TRBJ2-1
CASSQGLAIDNEQFF
TGTGCCAGCAGCCAGGGACTAGCGATCGACAATGAGCAGTTCTTC
>TRBD1|TRBV19|.|TRBJ1-5
CASSNLGVTGALPYSNQPQHF
TGTGCCAGTAGTAATTTGGGGGTGACAGGGGCGCTCCCTTATAGCAATCAGCCCCAGCATTTT
>.|TRBV5-1|.|TRBJ1-1
CASSLVARNTEAFF
TGCGCCAGCAGCTTGGTAGCCAGGAACACTGAAGCTTTCTTT
>.|TRBV15|.|TRBJ2-3
CATSLQELRVDLTDTQYF
TGTGCCACCAGCTTACAAGAGCTTAGGGTGGATCTCACAGATACGCAGTATTTT
>.|TRBV9|.|TRBJ1-2
CASSVPDALNYGYTF
TGTGCCAGCAGCGTACCGGACGCTCTGAACTATGGCTACACCTTC
>TRBD1|TRBV27|.|TRBJ1-6
CASRPTGVGSPLHF
TGTGCCAGCAGGCCCACAGGGGTGGGCTCACCCCTCCACTTT
>.|TRBV4-1|once|TRBJ1-5
CASSQGVRASEPQHF
TGCGCCAGCAGCCAAGGGGTCAGGGCTTCGGAGCCCCAGCATTTT
>.|TRBV15|.|TRBJ1-2
CATSRDDYYGYTF
TGTGCCACCAGCAGAGACGACTATTATGGCTACACCTTC
>TRBD2|TRBV27|.|TRBJ2-1
CASSLSVAGGYNEQFF
TGTGCCAGCAGTTTATCGGTAGCGGGAGGGTATAATGAGCAGTTCTTC
>.|TRBV5-1|.|TRBJ1-1
CASSLVSGSEAFF
TGCGCCAGCAGCTTGGTTTCTGGGTCTGAAGCTTTCTTT
>.|TRBV15|.|TRBJ1-5
CATSEEPNQPQHF
TGTGCCACCAGCGAGGAGCCTAATCAGCCCCAGCATTTT
>TRBD1|TRBV28|.|TRBJ2-1
CASSSRTGSYNEQFF
TGTGCCAGCAGTTCTCGGACAGGCTCCTACAATGAGCAGTTCTTC
>TRBD2|TRBV7-9|.|TRBJ2-1
CASSLRREGFVF
TGTGCCAGCAGCTTAAGGCGGGAGGGCTTCGTCTTC
>.|TRBV12-3/TRBV12-4|.|TRBJ1-1
CVSSLRVAEAFF
TGTGTCAGCAGTCTCAGGGTCGCTGAAGCTTTCTTT
>.|TRBV4-1|few|TRBJ2-7
CASSQESKAGYEQYF
TGCGCCAGCAGCCAAGAGTCAAAGGCGGGGTACGAGCAGTACTTC
>.|TRBV9|once|TRBJ2-3
CASSGVGADTQYF
TGTGCCAGCAGCGGGGTTGGGGCAGATACGCAGTATTTT
>TRBD1|TRBV19|.|TRBJ1-1
CASSIDMGTGSTEAFF
TGTGCCAGTAGTATAGATATGGGGACAGGGTCCACTGAAGCTTTCTTT